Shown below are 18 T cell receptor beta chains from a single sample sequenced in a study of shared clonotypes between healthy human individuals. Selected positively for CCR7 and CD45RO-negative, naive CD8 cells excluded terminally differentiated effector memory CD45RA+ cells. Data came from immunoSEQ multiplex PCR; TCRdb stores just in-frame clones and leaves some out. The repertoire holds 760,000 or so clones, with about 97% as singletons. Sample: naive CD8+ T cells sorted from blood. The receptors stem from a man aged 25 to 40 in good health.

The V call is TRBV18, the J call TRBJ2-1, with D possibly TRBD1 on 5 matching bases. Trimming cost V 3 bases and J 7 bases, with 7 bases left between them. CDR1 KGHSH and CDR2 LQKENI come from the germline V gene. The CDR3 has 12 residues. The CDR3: CASSPRVNEQFF. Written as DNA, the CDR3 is TGTGCCAGCTCACCCAGGGTAAATGAGCAGTTCTTC.

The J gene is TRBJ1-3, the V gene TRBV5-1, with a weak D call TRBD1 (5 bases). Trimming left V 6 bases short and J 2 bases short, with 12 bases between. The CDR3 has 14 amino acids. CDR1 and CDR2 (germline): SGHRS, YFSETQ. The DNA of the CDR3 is TGCGCCAGCACAGTCGACAGCACTGGAAACACCATATATTTT. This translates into CASTVDSTGNTIYF.

The CDR3 sequence is CATSRDRGSFQTYEQYF. CDR3 bases: TGTGCCACCAGCAGAGATCGGGGGAGTTTCCAAACCTACGAGCAGTACTTC. The chain joins TRBV15 to TRBJ2-7; D may be TRBD2 (6 bases). Germline CDR1 and CDR2: LNHNV and YYDKDF (reference sequence). CDR3 size: 17 residues. V lost 0 bases and J 2 bases, leaving 17 bases between the germline ends.

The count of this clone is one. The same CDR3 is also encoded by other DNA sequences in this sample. The CDR3 nucleotides are TGCGCCAGCAGCGACAGAGCCTACGAGCAGTACTTC. Its protein is CASSDRAYEQYF. The chain carries TRBV10-2 and TRBJ2-7, with D perhaps TRBD1 (5 bases). Germline assignment: CDR1 WSHSY and CDR2 SAAADI. The CDR3 runs 12 residues. V dropped 6 bases and J dropped 2 bases, with 8 bases sitting between them.

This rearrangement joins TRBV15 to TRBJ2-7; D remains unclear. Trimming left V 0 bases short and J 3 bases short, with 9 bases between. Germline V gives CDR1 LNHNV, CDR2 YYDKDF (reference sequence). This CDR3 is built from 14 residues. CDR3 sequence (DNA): TGTGCCACCAGCAGAGATAGACAAGACTACGAGCAGTACTTC. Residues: CATSRDRQDYEQYF.

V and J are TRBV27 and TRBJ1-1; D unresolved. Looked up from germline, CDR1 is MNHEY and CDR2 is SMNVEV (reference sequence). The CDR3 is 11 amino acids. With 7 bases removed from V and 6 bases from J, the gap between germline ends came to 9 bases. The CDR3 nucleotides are TGTGCCAGCACTCCCATACCTGAAGCTTTCTTT. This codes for CASTPIPEAFF.

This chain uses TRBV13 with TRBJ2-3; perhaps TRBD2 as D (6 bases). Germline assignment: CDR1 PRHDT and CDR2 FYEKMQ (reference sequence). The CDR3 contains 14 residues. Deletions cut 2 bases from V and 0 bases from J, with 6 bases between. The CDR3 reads CASSLLASTDTQYF. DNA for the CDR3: TGTGCCAGCAGCTTACTAGCGAGCACAGATACGCAGTATTTT.

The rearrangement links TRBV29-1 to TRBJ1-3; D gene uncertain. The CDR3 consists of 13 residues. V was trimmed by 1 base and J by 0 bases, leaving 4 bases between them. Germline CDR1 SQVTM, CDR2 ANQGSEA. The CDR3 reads CSVEGDSGNTIYF. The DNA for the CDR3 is TGCAGCGTTGAAGGGGACTCTGGAAACACCATATATTTT.

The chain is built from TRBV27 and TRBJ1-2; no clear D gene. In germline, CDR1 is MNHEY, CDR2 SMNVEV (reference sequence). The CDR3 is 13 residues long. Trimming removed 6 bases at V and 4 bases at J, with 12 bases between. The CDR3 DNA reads TGTGCCAGCAGCAACGGGCAGCCCTATGGCTACACCTTC. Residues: CASSNGQPYGYTF.

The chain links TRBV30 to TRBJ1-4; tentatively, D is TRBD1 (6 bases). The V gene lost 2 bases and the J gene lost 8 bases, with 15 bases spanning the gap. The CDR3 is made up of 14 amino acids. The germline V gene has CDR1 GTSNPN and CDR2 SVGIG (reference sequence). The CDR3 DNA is TGTGCCTGGAGTACAGGGTCTAACATCGAAAAACTGTTTTTT. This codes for CAWSTGSNIEKLFF.

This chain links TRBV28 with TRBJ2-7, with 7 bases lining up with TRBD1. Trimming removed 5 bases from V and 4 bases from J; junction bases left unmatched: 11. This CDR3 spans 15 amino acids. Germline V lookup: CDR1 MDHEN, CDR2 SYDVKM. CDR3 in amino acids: CASSLRTGGLYEQYF. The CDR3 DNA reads TGTGCCAGCAGTCTTAGGACAGGTGGCCTATACGAGCAGTACTTC.

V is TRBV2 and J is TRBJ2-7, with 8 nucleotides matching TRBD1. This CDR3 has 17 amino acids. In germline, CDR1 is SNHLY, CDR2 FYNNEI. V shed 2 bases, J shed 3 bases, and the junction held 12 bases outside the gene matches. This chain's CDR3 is CASSEKHPGQASYEQYF. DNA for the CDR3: TGTGCCAGCAGTGAAAAACATCCGGGACAGGCCAGCTACGAGCAGTACTTC.

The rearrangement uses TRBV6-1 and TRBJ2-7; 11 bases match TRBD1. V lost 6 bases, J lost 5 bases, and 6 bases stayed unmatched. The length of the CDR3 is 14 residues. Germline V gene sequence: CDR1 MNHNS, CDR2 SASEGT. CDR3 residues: CASRGGQGEDEQYF. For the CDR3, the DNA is TGTGCCAGCAGGGGGGGACAGGGGGAAGACGAGCAGTACTTC.

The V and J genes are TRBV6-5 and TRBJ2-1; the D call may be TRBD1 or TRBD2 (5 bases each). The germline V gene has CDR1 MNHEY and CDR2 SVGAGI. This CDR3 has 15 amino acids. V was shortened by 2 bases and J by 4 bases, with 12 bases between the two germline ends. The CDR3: CASSYPPGPYNEQFF. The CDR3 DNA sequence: TGTGCCAGCAGTTACCCCCCGGGACCGTACAATGAGCAGTTCTTC.

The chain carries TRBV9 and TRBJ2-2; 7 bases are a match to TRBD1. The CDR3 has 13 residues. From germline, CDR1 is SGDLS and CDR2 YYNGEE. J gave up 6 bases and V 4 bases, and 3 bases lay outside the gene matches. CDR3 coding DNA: TGTGCCAGCAGCCAAGGGACAGCCGGGGAGCTGTTTTTT. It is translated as CASSQGTAGELFF.

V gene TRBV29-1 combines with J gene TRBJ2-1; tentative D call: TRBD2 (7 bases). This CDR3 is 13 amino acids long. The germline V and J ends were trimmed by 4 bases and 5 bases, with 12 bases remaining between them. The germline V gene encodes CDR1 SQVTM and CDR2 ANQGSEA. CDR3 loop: CSVGGGENNEQFF. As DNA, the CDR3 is TGCAGCGTTGGAGGGGGGGAAAACAATGAGCAGTTCTTC.

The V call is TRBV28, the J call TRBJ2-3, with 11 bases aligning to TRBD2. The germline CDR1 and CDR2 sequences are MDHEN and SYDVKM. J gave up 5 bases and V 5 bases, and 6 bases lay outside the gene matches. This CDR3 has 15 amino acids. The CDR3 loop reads CASSPSGRWGDTQYF. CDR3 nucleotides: TGTGCCAGCAGTCCTAGCGGGAGGTGGGGAGATACGCAGTATTTT.

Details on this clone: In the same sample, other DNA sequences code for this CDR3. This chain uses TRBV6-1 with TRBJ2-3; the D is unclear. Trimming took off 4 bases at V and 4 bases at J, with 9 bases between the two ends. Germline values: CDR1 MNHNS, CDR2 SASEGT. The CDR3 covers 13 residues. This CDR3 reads CASSAYWADTQYF. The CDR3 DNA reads TGTGCCAGCAGTGCCTACTGGGCAGATACGCAGTATTTT.